The 5 T cell receptor beta chains listed next were all sequenced from one sample in a study of T cells in localized non-small cell lung cancer. Profiled with immunoSEQ multiplex PCR; TCRdb holds only in-frame clones, not every one. This sample has approximately 61,000 clones; approximately 90% occur once, and the top ten carry about 4.8%. The material sequenced was peripheral blood, taken before any cancer treatment. The receptors stem from a woman aged 40-75 years with stage I lung adenocarcinoma.

The V call is TRBV5-1, the J call TRBJ2-1, with a possible D match to TRBD2 (5 bases). There are 15 residues in the CDR3. V was pared by 0 bases and J by 1 base, with 8 bases between. The germline V gene encodes CDR1 SGHRS and CDR2 YFSETQ. The CDR3 nucleotides read TGCGCCAGCAGCTTGGATAGCGTTTCCTACAATGAGCAGTTCTTC. As protein: CASSLDSVSYNEQFF.

The chain couples TRBV15 to TRBJ2-6; D is unresolved. The germline V gene has CDR1 LNHNV and CDR2 YYDKDF (reference sequence). CDR3 size: 14 residues. Trimming removed 5 bases at V and 0 bases at J, with 5 bases between. CDR3 sequence: CATSLGSGANVLTF. In nucleotides, the CDR3 is TGTGCCACCAGCCTAGGCTCTGGGGCCAACGTCCTGACTTTC.

The rearrangement links TRBV11-1 to TRBJ1-1; no clear D gene. The CDR3 runs to 13 residues. The ends were cut back, 2 bases at V and 10 bases at J, with 14 bases in the middle. Germline lookup yields CDR1 SGHAT and CDR2 FQDESV (reference sequence). Written as DNA, the CDR3 is TGTGCCAGCAGCTTACTGCCCCGTGTAGTAGCTTTCTTT. Translation gives CASSLLPRVVAFF.

The chain recombines TRBV15 with TRBJ2-5, with unresolved D. Germline CDR1 is LNHNV and CDR2 is YYDKDF (reference sequence). The V and J ends lost 1 base and 4 bases respectively, with 7 bases between them. The CDR3 covers 13 residues. CDR3 coding DNA: TGTGCCACCAGCAGAGTTAGTCCAGAGACCCAGTACTTC. The encoded protein is CATSRVSPETQYF.

V gene TRBV19 combines with J gene TRBJ2-1; no clear D. Germline assignment: CDR1 LNHDA and CDR2 SQIVND (reference sequence). The V and J ends lost 3 bases and 5 bases respectively, with 5 bases between them. The CDR3 contains 12 residues. The CDR3 loop reads CASSIENNEQFF. CDR3 sequence (DNA): TGTGCCAGTAGTATCGAAAACAATGAGCAGTTCTTC.